The 15 T cell receptor beta chains presented below share a single source sample, sequenced in a study of blood T cell repertoires in COVID-19. This table comes from immunoSEQ multiplex PCR, and its TCRdb copy is limited to in-frame clones, with some not included. The data hold 150,000 to 200,000 clones, with around 81% observed a single time. The sequencing sample was made of PBMCs or T cells enriched from blood (not recorded which). The source of these receptors is a man in his forties or fifties who had recovered from COVID-19.

The chain uses TRBV11-2 and TRBJ2-1, with 9 bases aligning to TRBD2. The V gene's germline CDR1 is SGHAT and CDR2 FQNNGV. The CDR3 is 15 residues long. V trimming: 8 bases; J trimming: 2 bases; junction bases outside the gene matches: 7. The CDR3 region has the DNA TGTGCCAGCCAGGGGCTAGCGGGGACCTACAATGAGCAGTTCTTC. Its translation is CASQGLAGTYNEQFF. Variable domain in full (rest from reference TRBV11-2 and TRBJ2-1): EAGVAQSPRYKIIEKRQSVAFWCNPISGHATLYWYQQILGQGPKLLIQFQNNGVVDDSQLPKDRFSAERLKGVDSTLKIQPAKLEDSAVYLCASQGLAGTYNEQFFGPGTRLTVL.

V usage is TRBV15 and J usage is TRBJ2-3, with D perhaps TRBD2 (7 bases). This CDR3 region has 18 residues. Germline lookup yields CDR1 LNHNV and CDR2 YYDKDF (reference sequence). The V end lost 1 base, the J end lost 5 bases, and 22 bases lay between the germline ends. The CDR3: CATSRAGGLGGVEDTQYF. CDR3 nucleotide sequence: TGTGCCACCAGCAGAGCTGGGGGGTTAGGGGGGGTAGAAGATACGCAGTATTTT.

The chain has TRBV21-1 and TRBJ2-7; the listed D gene, TRBD1, was not tested against the DNA. TRBV21-1 constitutes a pseudogene. The CDR3 covers 10 residues. The CDR3: CASGAYEQYV. DNA of the CDR3: TGTGCTTCAGGGGCCTACGAGCAGTACGTC.

The chain joins TRBV19 to TRBJ1-2; 8 bases map to TRBD1. V lost 3 bases to trimming and J lost 3 bases; unmatched junction nucleotides: 3. Germline V gene lookup returns CDR1 LNHDA and CDR2 SQIVND (reference sequence). This CDR3 spans 14 amino acids. The CDR3 nucleotides read TGTGCCAGTAGTATCTTGACAGGGGACTATGGCTACACCTTC. Amino acid sequence: CASSILTGDYGYTF.

The chain joins TRBV2 to TRBJ1-5; 7 positions match TRBD1. The CDR3 runs 14 residues. The germline V gene encodes CDR1 SNHLY and CDR2 FYNNEI. Unmatched junction bases numbered 9, after V lost 8 bases and J lost 5 bases. The CDR3 DNA is TGTGCCAGCGCCCGACAGGGAGGTGATCAGCCCCAGCATTTT. Protein sequence: CASARQGGDQPQHF.

The chain uses TRBV5-5 and TRBJ2-5; D is perhaps TRBD2 (7 bases). This CDR3 is built from 15 residues. Germline values: CDR1 SGHKS, CDR2 YYEKEE (reference sequence). V was trimmed by 4 bases and J by 5 bases, leaving 18 bases between them. The CDR3 nucleotides are TGTGCCAGCAGCCCCCGGGGGGCACCCGCGGAGACCCAGTACTTC. This encodes CASSPRGAPAETQYF.

In DNA, the CDR3 is TGTGCCTGTTTTAGCGGGGACTCCTACGAGCAGTACTTC. This codes for CACFSGDSYEQYF. This sequence joins TRBV30 and TRBJ2-7; 8 nucleotides agree with TRBD2. The CDR3 runs 13 residues. Germline loops: CDR1 GTSNPN, CDR2 SVGIG (reference sequence). Trimming at V came to 6 bases and at J to 0 bases, leaving 4 bases not matched to a gene.

This chain connects TRBV18 to TRBJ2-7; 7 nucleotides match TRBD1. This CDR3 has 15 amino acids. Losses at the gene ends were 3 bases for V and 5 bases for J; bases not matched to a gene: 10. The germline V gene encodes CDR1 KGHSH and CDR2 LQKENI. DNA for the CDR3: TGTGCCAGCTCACCCTTTAGGGGGCGCTTGGACGAGCAGTACGTC. This sequence encodes CASSPFRGRLDEQYV.

The V call is TRBV7-3, the J call TRBJ2-3; 7 nucleotides agree with TRBD2. V trimming: 3 bases; J trimming: 2 bases; junction bases outside the gene matches: 5. CDR3 length: 15 amino acids. Germline-derived CDR1 and CDR2 are SGHTA and FQGTGA. CDR3 protein: CASSFRGGNTDTQYF. The DNA of the CDR3 is TGTGCCAGCAGCTTCCGGGGAGGGAACACAGATACGCAGTATTTT.

This chain uses TRBV7-8 with TRBJ1-2; no reliable D call. This CDR3 spans 15 amino acids. Germline CDR1 reads SGHVS; CDR2 reads FQNEAQ. V shed 2 bases and J shed 0 bases, with 10 bases lying between them. Written as DNA, the CDR3 is TGTGCCAGCAGCTTACAGGCATCAACTAACTATGGCTACACCTTC. Protein: CASSLQASTNYGYTF.

V and J are TRBV30 and TRBJ2-7, with D possibly matching TRBD1 (6 bases). In germline, CDR1 is GTSNPN, CDR2 SVGIG (reference sequence). CDR3 length: 13 residues. V was clipped by 3 bases and J by 4 bases, with 13 bases between them. The CDR3 coding sequence is TGTGCCTGGAGACAGGGACCAGGGTACGAGCAGTACGTC. It specifies CAWRQGPGYEQYV.

This clone was detected a few times. This rearrangement joins TRBV7-7 to TRBJ2-2; 7 bases fit TRBD1. The V gene's germline CDR1 is SSHAT and CDR2 FNYEAQ (reference sequence). V lost 4 bases, J lost 1 base, and 6 bases stayed unmatched. The CDR3 sequence is 16 residues long. The CDR3 DNA sequence: TGTGCCAGCAGCTCCAGCCGACAGGGGAACACCGGGGAGCTGTTTTTT. It is translated as CASSSSRQGNTGELFF.

The chain couples TRBV27 to TRBJ1-2; no clear D. This CDR3 has 16 residues. CDR1 is MNHEY and CDR2 is SMNVEV in the germline V gene (reference sequence). V was cut by 3 bases and J by 5 bases, with 19 bases left in between. CDR3 in DNA: TGTGCCAGCAGTTTCGGTTTTGGGAGTTTGGGGTATGGCTACACCTTC. This sequence encodes CASSFGFGSLGYGYTF.

The chain couples TRBV6-5 to TRBJ1-1; no firm D call. The CDR3 loop spans 13 amino acids. From germline, CDR1 is MNHEY and CDR2 SVGAGI. V lost 5 bases and J 6 bases, leaving 13 bases between the germline ends. CDR3 amino acids: CASSPETFPEAFF. CDR3 nucleotides: TGTGCCAGCAGTCCAGAGACATTTCCTGAAGCTTTCTTT.

V and J are TRBV6-5 and TRBJ2-3, with D hard to call. The germline CDR1 and CDR2 sequences are MNHEY and SVGAGI. Trimming cost V 0 bases and J 2 bases, with 12 bases left between them. This CDR3 has 16 residues. The CDR3 DNA sequence: TGTGCCAGCAGTTACTCGCGCGATTGGGCCACAGATACGCAGTATTTT. Amino acids: CASSYSRDWATDTQYF.